This paragraph covers one T cell receptor beta chain sequence. The sample comes from a study of CD8+ T cells in alopecia areata. Investigators isolated RNA and reverse transcribed it into cDNA to act as the sequencing template. Assay: immunoSEQ multiplex PCR; the TCRdb copy retains only in-frame clones and omits some. The table shows roughly 180,000 clones, with roughly 65% occurring only once. The clonotype comes from a human donor with alopecia areata. This sample comprised CD4+ T cells sorted from blood, obtained at week 0.

The CDR3 DNA is TGTGCCAGCAGCTTAGATATCACAGGATACACCGGGGAGCTGTTTTTT. Protein: CASSLDITGYTGELFF. The genes are TRBV11-2 and TRBJ2-2; possible D gene TRBD1, 5 bases. Germline V gives CDR1 SGHAT, CDR2 FQNNGV. V gave up 0 bases and J gave up 3 bases, with 11 bases separating them. The CDR3 runs to 16 residues.